This T cell receptor (beta chain) was sequenced in a study of blood T cell repertoires in COVID-19. Trimming left V 4 bases short and J 8 bases short, with 14 bases between. The CDR3 runs to 12 residues. Germline loops: CDR1 GTSNPN, CDR2 SVGIG (reference sequence). TCRdb's table, derived via immunoSEQ multiplex PCR, lists solely in-frame clones and lacks some. Of around 250,000 clones detected, approximately 90% appear once; the ten largest clones hold roughly 3.7%. This chain connects TRBV30 to TRBJ1-2; D is unclear. The sequenced sample was PBMCs or T cells enriched from blood (not recorded which). This TCR was recovered from a woman aged 30 to 39 who had recovered from COVID-19. CDR3 nucleotide sequence: TGTGCCTGGACCCTAGGGAGTTTAGGCTACACCTTC. This gives the protein CAWTLGSLGYTF.